This T cell receptor beta chain derives from a study of blood T cell repertoires in COVID-19. Germline assignment: CDR1 SNHLY and CDR2 FYNNEI. Trimming shortened V by 5 bases and J by 4 bases, and 11 bases separated the two germline ends. The CDR3 is 14 residues long. The table came from immunoSEQ multiplex PCR; TCRdb's copy has only in-frame clones and leaves some out. The sample includes about 210,000 clones, 65% to 90% of them seen just once. This TCR derives from a man between 40 and 49 years old who had recovered from COVID-19. Sequencing was carried out using peripheral blood. This chain links TRBV2 with TRBJ2-2; maybe TRBD1 (6 bases). CDR3 sequence reads: CASSYYRVTGELFF. CDR3 in DNA: TGTGCCAGCAGTTATTACAGGGTCACCGGGGAGCTGTTTTTT.